Detailed here is one TCR beta chain. The CDR3 is 13 amino acids. CDR1 and CDR2 (germline): ENHRY, SYGVKD. J gave up 1 base and V 6 bases, and 1 base lay outside the gene matches. These data are taken from a study of T cell responses to AZD1222 COVID-19 vaccine. Generated by immunoSEQ multiplex PCR, the TCRdb table keeps only in-frame clones and is missing some. This repertoire shows roughly 100,000 clones, 88% found once; its top ten account for 20%. The chain joins TRBV10-3 to TRBJ1-1; 8 bases align to TRBD1. This sequence originates from an adult in good health. The sample here was peripheral blood, taken on day 0 of AZD1222 vaccination. CDR3 DNA sequence: TGTGCCATCAGGGGGACAGGGAACACTGAAGCTTTCTTT. This gives the protein CAIRGTGNTEAFF.